This T cell receptor (beta chain) was documented in a study of beta chain features in type 1 diabetes. Whole-study context: Across the samples, about 100 million sorted cells were examined in total.

V was trimmed by 0 bases and J by 1 base, leaving 22 bases between them. This CDR3 spans 19 amino acids. Per germline, CDR1 SQVTM and CDR2 ANQGSEA. Sorted populations were all over 98% pure. The investigators reverse transcribed all of the isolated RNA, so they sequenced expressed TCRB transcripts. Sequencing used immunoSEQ multiplex PCR; TCRdb keeps in-frame clones, though not all of them. Here the sample spans 220,000 or so clones, roughly two thirds being singletons. This clonotype was obtained from a young man in good health. Material for sequencing was naive CD4+ T cells from blood. V gene TRBV29-1 combines with J gene TRBJ2-4, with TRBD1 as a possible D gene (6 bases). Written as DNA, the CDR3 is TGCAGCGTTGAAGAGATGCGAGGGGGATCTACCTTGGCCAAAAACATTCAGTACTTC. Translating gives CSVEEMRGGSTLAKNIQYF.